This section outlines one TCR beta chain sequence together with its context. This entry belongs to a study of control samples from healthy donors and cancer patients. Repertoires were generated with immunoSEQ multiplex PCR, while TCRdb's copy carries only in-frame clones and drops some. Of around 100,000 clones in the sample, roughly 87% were seen once. The sample consisted of blood. This clonotype was obtained from a woman between 45 and 60 years old in good health.

In DNA, the CDR3 is TGTGCCAGTACCCTAAGGGGAGTTGGTCAGCCCCAGCATTTT. Its protein product is CASTLRGVGQPQHF. The chain joins TRBV19 to TRBJ1-5, with a tentative D call TRBD1 (5 bases). Germline V gives CDR1 LNHDA, CDR2 SQIVND (reference sequence). Trimming took off 7 bases at V and 6 bases at J, with 16 bases between the two ends. The CDR3 is made up of 14 amino acids.